Listed here is a single T cell receptor (beta chain). What it binds is unknown. The hyperthyroidism was newly diagnosed and had lasted under 2 months; the patients were aged 18 to 65. The investigators amplified TCR beta CDR3 regions from RNA transcripts. In the first-round RT-PCR of the TCR CDR3, the HTBI primer set was used. TCRdb re-derived calls from the multiplex PCR reads in MiXCR, one entry per CDR3 protein. The data hold hundreds of thousands of distinct CDR3 sequences, with around 17% observed a single time. V lost 2 bases and J lost 1, with 10 bases in between. CDR3 length: 15 amino acids. The germline V gene encodes CDR1 SGHDT and CDR2 YYEEEE. The data originate from a study of T cells in Graves' hyperthyroidism and ophthalmopathy. Overall study context: Sampling of peripheral blood happened at initial diagnosis, prior to any treatment. Overall study results and limits: Researchers found most expanded thyroid clonotypes above 0.001 in blood as well.

The sequenced sample was blood. This receptor was obtained from a woman in her late teens or twenties with Graves' hyperthyroidism. This chain joins TRBV5-6 and TRBJ2-1; D unclear. CDR3 residues: CASSFVTASYNEQFF. In DNA, the CDR3 is TGTGCCAGCAGCTTTGTGACCGCTTCCTACAATGAGCAGTTCTTC.